The 26 T cell receptor beta chains in this list originate from one sample, sequenced in a study of beta chain features in type 1 diabetes. Every isolated RNA sample was fully reverse transcribed, so sequencing captured expressed TCRB transcripts. Profiling relied on immunoSEQ multiplex PCR, and the TCRdb table lists in-frame clones only, not all of them. The sample consists of 810,000 or so clones, 15% to 20% of them appearing once. Sequencing input: naive CD4+ T cells from blood. The receptors originated from a woman aged 18-29 years in good health.

This clone has just a few counts. The chain uses TRBV6-6 and TRBJ2-1, with 8 nucleotides matching TRBD2. The germline V gene encodes CDR1 MNHNY and CDR2 SVGAGI (reference sequence). J lost 7 bases, V lost 4 bases, and 9 bases had no gene match. This CDR3 is built from 15 residues. CDR3 region: CASSSVGTRQNEQFF. For the CDR3, the DNA is TGTGCCAGCAGTTCCGTAGGGACTAGACAAAATGAGCAGTTCTTC.

V gene TRBV5-1 combines with J gene TRBJ2-2; D is tentatively TRBD1 or TRBD2 (7 bases each). V gave up 0 bases and J gave up 2 bases, with 14 bases separating them. Germline-derived CDR1 and CDR2 are SGHRS and YFSETQ. CDR3 length equals 17 residues. CDR3 in DNA: TGCGCCAGCAGCTTGGTTCAGGGAGGGGGCAACACCGGGGAGCTGTTTTTT. Protein sequence: CASSLVQGGGNTGELFF.

This clone appeared a few times. V is TRBV7-6 and J is TRBJ2-1; 11 bases align to TRBD2. V lost 5 bases, J lost 1 base, and 4 bases stayed unmatched. The germline V gene has CDR1 SGHVS and CDR2 FNYEAQ. The CDR3 runs 16 residues. The CDR3 DNA sequence: TGTGCCAGCAGCAGAAGACTAGCGGGATCCTACAATGAGCAGTTCTTC. This encodes CASSRRLAGSYNEQFF.

V is TRBV7-6 and J is TRBJ1-5; D uncertain. The length of the CDR3 is 16 residues. Looked up from germline, CDR1 is SGHVS and CDR2 is FNYEAQ. V was clipped by 1 base and J by 2 bases, with 12 bases between them. The CDR3 here is CASSLDYKRGNQPQHF. The CDR3 coding sequence is TGTGCCAGCAGCTTAGATTATAAGCGTGGCAATCAGCCCCAGCATTTT. Drawing the rest from reference TRBV7-6 and TRBJ1-5, the complete variable domain is GAGVSQSPRYKVTKRGQDVALRCDPISGHVSLYWYRQALGQGPEFLTYFNYEAQQDKSGLPNDRFSAERPEGSISTLTIQRTEQRDSAMYRCASSLDYKRGNQPQHFGDGTRLSIL.

The table lists this clone with a few counts. The CDR3, as DNA: TGTGCCAGCAGTAAACTAGCGGGAGGGCAGACGCAGTATTTT. Its protein is CASSKLAGGQTQYF. The J gene is TRBJ2-3, the V gene TRBV6-5; 13 nucleotides line up with TRBD2. This CDR3 contains 14 residues. The germline gives CDR1 MNHEY, CDR2 SVGAGI. With 5 bases clipped from V and 9 bases from J, the junction kept 5 bases outside the gene matches.

This chain links TRBV7-2 with TRBJ2-7, with D perhaps TRBD2 (7 bases). The CDR3 is 15 residues long. The germline gives CDR1 SGHTA, CDR2 FQGNSA. Deletions cut 0 bases from V and 4 bases from J, with 13 bases between. The CDR3 spells CASSLARGQRYEQYF. DNA for the CDR3: TGTGCCAGCAGCTTAGCGCGGGGGCAGAGGTACGAGCAGTACTTC.

This clone was picked up a small number of times. The chain has TRBV4-2 and TRBJ2-3; 9 nucleotides agree with TRBD2. The V segment lost 1 base and the J segment 4 bases; nucleotides outside the gene matches: 6. Looked up from germline, CDR1 is LGHNA and CDR2 is YNFKEQ. This CDR3 spans 16 amino acids. CDR3: CASSQAIAGGSDTQYF. CDR3 nucleotides: TGTGCCAGCAGCCAAGCAATTGCGGGAGGGTCAGATACGCAGTATTTT.

This clone was detected only a few times. The V and J genes are TRBV7-9 and TRBJ2-1, with a possible D match to TRBD2 (6 bases). Per germline, CDR1 SEHNR and CDR2 FQNEAQ (reference sequence). The V gene lost 0 bases and the J gene lost 6 bases, with 15 bases spanning the gap. This CDR3 is 16 amino acids long. The CDR3 DNA reads as TGTGCCAGCAGCTTAGCACTAGCTTCCAGGCTCAATGAGCAGTTCTTC. This translates into CASSLALASRLNEQFF.

This clone was seen more than once but under ten times. The V and J genes are TRBV29-1 and TRBJ1-1, with D maybe TRBD1 (6 bases). This CDR3 is built from 12 residues. The germline gives CDR1 SQVTM, CDR2 ANQGSEA. The germline V and J ends were trimmed by 7 bases and 6 bases, with 15 bases remaining between them. CDR3 bases: TGCAGCGATAAGGACAGAAGAGCTGAAGCTTTCTTT. Encoded protein: CSDKDRRAEAFF.

The V call is TRBV6-5, the J call TRBJ2-7; perhaps TRBD1 as D (5 bases). This CDR3 contains 13 residues. V dropped 4 bases and J dropped 3 bases, with 10 bases sitting between them. Germline lookup yields CDR1 MNHEY and CDR2 SVGAGI. The CDR3 DNA follows: TGTGCCAGCAGTTCCCCAGGGTTCTACGAGCAGTACTTC. Translating gives CASSSPGFYEQYF.

This clone was seen a few times. The J gene is TRBJ2-7, the V gene TRBV28; D not resolved. V was pared by 5 bases and J by 7 bases, with 9 bases between. The CDR3 spans 11 residues. Germline CDR1 and CDR2: MDHEN and SYDVKM. DNA of the CDR3: TGTGCCAGCAGTAAAATGTGGGAGCAGTACTTC. It codes for CASSKMWEQYF. The full variable domain, completed using reference TRBV28 and TRBJ2-7, is DVKVTQSSRYLVKRTGEKVFLECVQDMDHENMFWYRQDPGLGLRLIYFSYDVKMKEKGDIPEGYSVSREKKERFSLILESASTNQTSMYLCASSKMWEQYFGPGTRLTVT.

This clone was counted between two and nine times. The chain employs TRBV28 and TRBJ1-5, with D perhaps matching TRBD1 (5 bases). V was cut by 3 bases and J by 1 base, with 13 bases left in between. The CDR3 is 16 residues long. Germline V gene sequence: CDR1 MDHEN, CDR2 SYDVKM. CDR3 residues: CASSLFGAGSNQPQHF. The CDR3, as DNA: TGTGCCAGCAGTTTGTTTGGGGCCGGAAGCAATCAGCCCCAGCATTTT.

This chain uses TRBV19 with TRBJ2-1, with 12 bases lining up with TRBD2. CDR1 LNHDA and CDR2 SQIVND come from the germline V gene (reference sequence). With V trimmed by 6 bases and J by 14 bases, 5 bases remained unmatched. The CDR3 covers 12 residues. The CDR3 is CASRNTSGRKFF. In DNA form, the CDR3 reads TGTGCCAGTAGGAACACTAGCGGGAGGAAGTTCTTC. The whole variable domain, remainder taken from reference TRBV19 and TRBJ2-1, is DGGITQSPKYLFRKEGQNVTLSCEQNLNHDAMYWYRQDPGQGLRLIYYSQIVNDFQKGDIAEGYSVSREKKESFPLTVTSAQKNPTAFYLCASRNTSGRKFFGPGTRLTVL.

The V gene is TRBV7-3, the J gene TRBJ2-3, with a tentative D call TRBD1 (5 bases). CDR3 length: 15 amino acids. CDR1 is SGHTA, CDR2 FQGTGA, per germline. V was cut by 2 bases and J by 0 bases, with 9 bases left in between. The CDR3 bases are TGTGCCAGCAGCTTAGGTACAGGCAGCACAGATACGCAGTATTTT. Its translation is CASSLGTGSTDTQYF. Combining the CDR3 with reference TRBV7-3 and TRBJ2-3 gives the whole variable domain GAGVSQTPSNKVTEKGKYVELRCDPISGHTALYWYRQSLGQGPEFLIYFQGTGAADDSGLPNDRFFAVRPEGSVSTLKIQRTERGDSAVYLCASSLGTGSTDTQYFGPGTRLTVL.

The chain combines TRBV19 with TRBJ2-7; D uncertain. The V end was cut by 0 bases, the J end by 0 bases, with 6 bases between. Germline CDR1 is LNHDA and CDR2 is SQIVND (reference sequence). The CDR3 contains 14 residues. The DNA for the CDR3 is TGTGCCAGTAGTATAGATAAACACTCCTACGAGCAGTACTTC. Its protein product is CASSIDKHSYEQYF. Full variable domain (rest looked up from reference TRBV19 and TRBJ2-7): DGGITQSPKYLFRKEGQNVTLSCEQNLNHDAMYWYRQDPGQGLRLIYYSQIVNDFQKGDIAEGYSVSREKKESFPLTVTSAQKNPTAFYLCASSIDKHSYEQYFGPGTRLTVT.

Only a few counts were recorded for this clone. This chain links TRBV9 with TRBJ1-2; no clear D gene. Trimming left V 1 base short and J 3 bases short, with 10 bases between. This CDR3 has 14 amino acids. From germline, CDR1 is SGDLS and CDR2 YYNGEE. The CDR3 coding sequence is TGTGCCAGCAGCGTAAAGCCTCGGGACTATGGCTACACCTTC. Translation: CASSVKPRDYGYTF.

V usage is TRBV6-5 and J usage is TRBJ2-3; 13 bases fit TRBD2. V lost 6 bases, J lost 4 bases, and 4 bases stayed unmatched. The germline gives CDR1 MNHEY, CDR2 SVGAGI. The CDR3 loop spans 15 amino acids. CDR3 nucleotide sequence: TGTGCCAGCAGAGGACTAGCGGGAGTGGCAGATACGCAGTATTTT. Amino acids: CASRGLAGVADTQYF.

This rearrangement joins TRBV18 to TRBJ2-7, with D maybe TRBD1 (6 bases). The V end was cut by 3 bases, the J end by 6 bases, with 18 bases between. The V gene's germline CDR1 is KGHSH and CDR2 LQKENI. This CDR3 has 15 residues. CDR3 sequence (DNA): TGTGCCAGCTCACCCGAACAGGGCCGCTGGGGCGAGCAGTACTTC. Amino acid sequence: CASSPEQGRWGEQYF.

In its sample, this clone was seen a few times. The CDR3: CASSEVSTGRFF. CDR3 nucleotide sequence: TGTGCCAGCAGTGAAGTCTCAACGGGAAGGTTCTTC. The genes are TRBV2 and TRBJ2-1, with D perhaps matching TRBD2 (5 bases). The CDR3 consists of 12 residues. Trimming pared 1 base from V and 15 bases from J, leaving 13 bases between. Germline V gene data show CDR1 as SNHLY and CDR2 as FYNNEI.

The chain recombines TRBV7-9 with TRBJ2-7; tentative D call: TRBD1 (6 bases). CDR3 size: 15 residues. The V end lost 1 base, the J end lost 2 bases, and 12 bases lay between the germline ends. Germline CDR1 reads SEHNR; CDR2 reads FQNEAQ (reference sequence). CDR3 in amino acids: CASSLEGTLTYEQYF. The CDR3 DNA reads TGTGCCAGCAGCTTAGAGGGGACACTTACCTACGAGCAGTACTTC.

The table lists this clone with a few counts. The same CDR3 also results from other DNA sequences found in this sample. CDR3 DNA: TGTGCCAGCAGTCGACAGGGTGGCTCCTACGAGCAGTACTTC. It translates to CASSRQGGSYEQYF. The rearrangement uses TRBV5-4 and TRBJ2-7, with 7 bases lining up with TRBD1. V was pared by 5 bases and J by 0 bases, with 5 bases of the junction left unmatched. The V gene's germline CDR1 is SGHNT and CDR2 YYREEE (reference sequence). The CDR3 covers 14 residues.

This sequence joins TRBV19 and TRBJ1-5; D unclear. CDR1 is LNHDA, CDR2 SQIVND, per germline (reference sequence). Trimming removed 7 bases at V and 4 bases at J, with 17 bases between. This CDR3 region has 15 residues. This CDR3 reads CASTEYLGRNQPQHF. The CDR3 coding sequence is TGTGCCAGTACGGAATATTTGGGCAGGAATCAGCCCCAGCATTTT.

The chain couples TRBV5-4 to TRBJ1-5, with D unclear. Trimming cost V 0 bases and J 7 bases, with 11 bases left between them. This CDR3 is 14 amino acids long. Germline V CDR1 and CDR2: SGHNT, YYREEE (reference sequence). This CDR3 is CASSLGGVDQPQHF. Here the CDR3 DNA reads TGTGCCAGCAGCTTGGGGGGTGTGGACCAGCCCCAGCATTTT.

V gene TRBV5-1 combines with J gene TRBJ2-2, with TRBD2 matching over 14 bases. Trimming cost V 4 bases and J 6 bases; bases outside gene matches: 5. The germline CDR1 and CDR2 sequences are SGHRS and YFSETQ. The CDR3 has 16 amino acids. This chain's CDR3 is CASSPGLAGGSGELFF. The CDR3 DNA sequence: TGCGCCAGCAGCCCCGGACTAGCGGGAGGTTCCGGGGAGCTGTTTTTT.

For this clone: This same CDR3 is encoded by further DNA sequences in the sample. This chain links TRBV5-6 with TRBJ2-2; D is unresolved. CDR1 is SGHDT, CDR2 YYEEEE, per germline. Trimming stripped 1 base from V and 5 bases from J, with 3 bases between. The CDR3 covers 12 residues. The CDR3 DNA reads as TGTGCCAGCAGCTTGAGTACCGGGGAGCTGTTTTTT. Translating gives CASSLSTGELFF.

This clone was seen more than once but under ten times. The CDR3 region is CASSLARVNRAPLNEQFF. The CDR3 coding sequence is TGTGCCAGCAGCTTAGCGCGGGTTAACCGGGCACCTTTGAATGAGCAGTTCTTC. This chain links TRBV7-9 with TRBJ2-1; the D gene is possibly TRBD2 (5 bases). This CDR3 has 18 residues. Per the germline V gene, CDR1 is SEHNR and CDR2 is FQNEAQ (reference sequence). Trimming removed 0 bases from V and 7 bases from J, with 22 bases in between.